These 12 T cell receptor beta chains were all obtained from the same sample, sequenced in a study of blood T cell repertoires in COVID-19. Assay: immunoSEQ multiplex PCR; the TCRdb copy retains only in-frame clones and omits some. Among about 110,000 clones listed, roughly 85% were seen once. The sample was peripheral blood. The receptors come from a human donor in a cohort sampled during active COVID-19.

This chain connects TRBV9 to TRBJ1-5, with unresolved D. The germline V and J ends were trimmed by 3 bases and 9 bases, with 13 bases remaining between them. The CDR3 has 13 residues. Germline V CDR1 and CDR2: SGDLS, YYNGEE. The DNA for the CDR3 is TGTGCCAGCAGCGAGCGCCCCGAGGGGCCCCAGCATTTT. It specifies CASSERPEGPQHF.

This chain uses TRBV29-1 with TRBJ2-3; 8 positions agree with TRBD2. The CDR3 spans 14 residues. V shed 6 bases and J 1 base; nucleotides not matched to a gene: 6. The germline V gene has CDR1 SQVTM and CDR2 ANQGSEA. CDR3 in DNA: TGCAGCGTATCAGCGGGAGTTCGCACAGATACGCAGTATTTT. Translation gives CSVSAGVRTDTQYF.

V and J are TRBV30 and TRBJ1-1; D not certain. Trimming removed 8 bases at V and 0 bases at J, with 13 bases between. The CDR3 is 13 residues long. Germline V CDR1 and CDR2: GTSNPN, SVGIG (reference sequence). This CDR3 reads CATTQNMNTEAFF. CDR3 coding DNA: TGTGCCACGACACAAAATATGAACACTGAAGCTTTCTTT.

J is TRBJ2-1 and V is TRBV18; TRBD2 matches 8 bases. The ends lost 3 bases at V and 5 bases at J; junction bases unmatched: 6. The CDR3 totals 15 residues. Germline V gene data show CDR1 as KGHSH and CDR2 as LQKENI. CDR3 sequence (DNA): TGTGCCAGCTCACCCCTTACGGGAGGGCACAATGAGCAGTTCTTC. Its protein product is CASSPLTGGHNEQFF.

This chain joins TRBV6-1 and TRBJ2-3; 7 bases map to TRBD2. The CDR3 spans 15 residues. V lost 3 bases to trimming and J lost 7 bases; unmatched junction nucleotides: 10. Germline V lookup: CDR1 MNHNS, CDR2 SASEGT. In DNA, the CDR3 is TGTGCCAGCAGTGAGGGAGGGACCCGCGGATATACGCAGTATTTT. Translating gives CASSEGGTRGYTQYF.

The rearrangement links TRBV28 to TRBJ2-1; 10 bases map to TRBD2. From germline, CDR1 is MDHEN and CDR2 SYDVKM. The ends lost 1 base at V and 10 bases at J; junction bases unmatched: 22. The CDR3 has 20 amino acids. CDR3: CASSLFSTSGAKRGGREQFF. DNA for the CDR3: TGTGCCAGCAGTTTATTTTCGACAAGTGGGGCTAAGCGGGGGGGCAGGGAGCAGTTCTTC.

This chain uses TRBV18 with TRBJ2-1, with a tentative D call TRBD2 (6 bases). CDR1 KGHSH and CDR2 LQKENI come from the germline V gene. V shed 6 bases and J shed 8 bases, with 14 bases lying between them. The CDR3 is made up of 13 amino acids. The CDR3 nucleotides are TGTGCCAGCTCTTTGGGACTCTTTGATGAGCAGTTCTTC. Amino acids: CASSLGLFDEQFF.

The genes are TRBV4-1 and TRBJ1-5; the D is unclear. The CDR3 spans 13 residues. V was shortened by 3 bases and J by 8 bases, with 11 bases between the two germline ends. Germline V gives CDR1 MGHRA, CDR2 YSYEKL. DNA for the CDR3: TGCGCCAGCAGCCAGGTGATACGGGAGCCCCAGCATTTT. Translating it yields CASSQVIREPQHF.

This clone is a singleton in its sample. This chain connects TRBV29-1 to TRBJ1-5, with 7 bases that match TRBD1. Trimming at V came to 5 bases and at J to 5 bases, leaving 3 bases not matched to a gene. CDR3 size: 12 residues. Germline values: CDR1 SQVTM, CDR2 ANQGSEA. The CDR3 region is CSVRQGDQPQHF. CDR3 coding DNA: TGCAGCGTTCGACAGGGAGATCAGCCCCAGCATTTT. Drawing the rest from reference TRBV29-1 and TRBJ1-5, the complete variable domain is SAVISQKPSRDICQRGTSLTIQCQVDSQVTMMFWYRQQPGQSLTLIATANQGSEATYESGFVIDKFPISRPNLTFSTLTVSNMSPEDSSIYLCSVRQGDQPQHFGDGTRLSIL.

J is TRBJ2-1 and V is TRBV6-5; 7 bases line up with TRBD1. The CDR3 length is 13 residues. With V trimmed by 4 bases and J by 6 bases, 3 bases remained unmatched. CDR1 MNHEY and CDR2 SVGAGI come from the germline V gene. The CDR3 loop reads CASSFHRGNEQFF. As DNA, the CDR3 is TGTGCCAGCAGTTTCCACAGGGGCAATGAGCAGTTCTTC.

The chain uses TRBV7-8 and TRBJ1-5; D perhaps matches TRBD1 (6 bases). CDR3 length: 17 residues. CDR1 and CDR2 from the germline V gene are SGHVS and FQNEAQ. V was clipped by 7 bases and J by 0 bases, with 19 bases between them. The CDR3 sequence is CASTPGGGGYSNQPQHF. CDR3 nucleotide sequence: TGTGCCAGCACCCCCGGCGGGGGCGGCTATAGCAATCAGCCCCAGCATTTT.

The rearrangement joins TRBV3-1 (or the pseudogene TRBV3-2) to TRBJ2-1, with 11 bases identical to TRBD2. Germline V gene data show CDR1 as LGHDT and CDR2 as YNNKEL (reference sequence). The CDR3 consists of 15 residues. Germline trimming cut 6 bases from V and 2 bases from J; bases unmatched to any gene: 3. The CDR3 here is CASSPLAGAYNEQFF. The CDR3 DNA reads TGTGCCAGCAGTCCACTAGCGGGAGCCTACAATGAGCAGTTCTTC.